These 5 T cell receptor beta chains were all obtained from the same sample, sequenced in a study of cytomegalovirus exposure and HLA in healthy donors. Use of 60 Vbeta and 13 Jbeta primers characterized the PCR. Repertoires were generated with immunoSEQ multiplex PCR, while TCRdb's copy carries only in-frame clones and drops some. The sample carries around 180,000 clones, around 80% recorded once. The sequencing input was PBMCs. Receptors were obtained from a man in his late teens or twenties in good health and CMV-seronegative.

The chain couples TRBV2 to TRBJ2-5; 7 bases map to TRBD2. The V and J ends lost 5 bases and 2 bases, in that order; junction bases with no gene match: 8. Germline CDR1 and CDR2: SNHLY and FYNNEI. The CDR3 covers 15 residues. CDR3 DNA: TGTGCCAGCAGTACGGGACTATCGGTACAAGAGACCCAGTACTTC. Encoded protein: CASSTGLSVQETQYF.

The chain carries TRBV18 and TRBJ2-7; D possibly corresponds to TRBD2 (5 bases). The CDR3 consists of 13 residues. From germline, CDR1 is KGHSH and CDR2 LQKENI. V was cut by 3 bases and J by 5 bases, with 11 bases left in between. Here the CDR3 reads CASSPSRADEQYF. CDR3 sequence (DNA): TGTGCCAGCTCACCCTCGAGGGCGGACGAGCAGTACTTC.

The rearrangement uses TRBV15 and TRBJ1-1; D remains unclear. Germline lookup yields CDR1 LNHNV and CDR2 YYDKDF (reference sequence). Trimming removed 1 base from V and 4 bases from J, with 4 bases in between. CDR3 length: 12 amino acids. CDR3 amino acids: CATSRGGTEAFF. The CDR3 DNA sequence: TGTGCCACCAGCAGAGGAGGCACTGAAGCTTTCTTT.

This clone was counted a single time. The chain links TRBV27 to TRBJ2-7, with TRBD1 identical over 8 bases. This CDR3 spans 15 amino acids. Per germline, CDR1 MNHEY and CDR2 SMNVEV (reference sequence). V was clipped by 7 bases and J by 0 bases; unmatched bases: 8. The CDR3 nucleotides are TGTGCCAGCAAACGGGCGACAGGGGCCTCCTACGAGCAGTACTTC. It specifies CASKRATGASYEQYF.

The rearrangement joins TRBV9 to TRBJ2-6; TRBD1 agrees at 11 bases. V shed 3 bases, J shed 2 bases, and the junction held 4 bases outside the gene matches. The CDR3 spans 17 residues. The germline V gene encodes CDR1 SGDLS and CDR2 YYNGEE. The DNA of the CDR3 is TGTGCCAGCAGCGAGCGGGGACAGGGGGCTGGGGCCAACGTCCTGACTTTC. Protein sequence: CASSERGQGAGANVLTF.